This T cell receptor beta chain was retrieved from a study of blood T cell repertoires in COVID-19. In the study overall: Acute-phase and convalescent COVID-19 samples originated in the United States, Italy and Spain. Nucleic acid was either cDNA or gDNA, and it came from T cells, B-cell-depleted T cells, or PBMCs.

In the original processing: How many nucleated cells were present was estimated from reference gene primer amplification. Sequenced by immunoSEQ multiplex PCR; TCRdb stores in-frame clones only, minus some. That table gives V, J and clone size, and the DNA gave D and trimming. The sample contains roughly 150,000 clones, 88% of which appear only once. The CDR3 is 14 residues long. The V gene lost 5 bases and the J gene lost 5 bases, with 14 bases spanning the gap. Germline V gene sequence: CDR1 MNHEY, CDR2 SVGAGI. The V and J genes are TRBV6-5 and TRBJ2-3; no definite D call. This clonotype was sampled from a woman aged 70-85 years with acute or convalescent COVID-19. Sequenced material: peripheral blood. CDR3 DNA sequence: TGTGCCAGCAGTCCCCGAGAGGCTGGAGATACGCAGTATTTT. Protein sequence: CASSPREAGDTQYF.